This T cell receptor (beta chain) appears in the sequencing data of a study of T cell repertoires in cytomegalovirus infection. Findings and limits, study-wide: Summed frequency of shared TCR beta families picked out CMV carriers who also had the relevant HLA.

The germline V gene has CDR1 DFQATT and CDR2 SNEGSKA (reference sequence). This CDR3 is 14 amino acids long. Trimming left V 1 base short and J 7 bases short, with 11 bases between. As concerns this clonotype: Antigen specificity is unknown.

MiXCR, applied by TCRdb to the reads, yields one record per CDR3 protein. The table has approximately 260,000 distinct CDR3 sequences, over 15% seen once. Sequencing was performed on CD8+ T cells from PBMCs. V gene TRBV20-1 combines with J gene TRBJ1-6; D is possibly TRBD1 (6 bases). The origin of this receptor is a human donor in good health (CMV status not recorded). Some clones in this sample may be carry-over from other donors' samples. CDR3 residues: CSARAGAENSPLHF. CDR3 DNA sequence: TGCAGTGCTAGAGCAGGGGCGGAGAATTCACCCCTCCACTTT.